Listed below are T cell receptor beta chains from one sample, sequenced in a study of cytomegalovirus exposure and HLA in healthy donors. Generated by immunoSEQ multiplex PCR, the TCRdb table keeps only in-frame clones and is missing some. The sample consists of approximately 270,000 clones, 90% of them appearing once. Sequenced: PBMCs. Source of these receptors: a woman between 18 and 29 years old in good health and CMV-seronegative. CDR3s include the opening cysteine and the closing phenylalanine or tryptophan. Fields, in order: J gene, V gene, D gene, clone size, CDR3 protein, CDR3 DNA. A D gene is named only where the DNA matches it firmly. Rows give clone size only sometimes, using once, few, many, or a class for an expanded clone.

J gene: TRBJ1-6; V gene: TRBV6-1; D gene: TRBD1; clone size: -; CDR3 protein: CASSGGQGTSPLHF; CDR3 DNA: TGTGCCAGCAGTGGGGGACAGGGGACTTCACCCCTCCACTTT
J gene: TRBJ1-6; V gene: TRBV9; D gene: -; clone size: -; CDR3 protein: CASSSGDHSPLHF; CDR3 DNA: TGTGCCAGCAGTTCAGGGGATCATTCACCCCTCCACTTT
J gene: TRBJ2-2; V gene: TRBV11-3; D gene: TRBD1; clone size: -; CDR3 protein: CASSQTQGAVSTGELFF; CDR3 DNA: TGTGCCAGCAGTCAGACACAGGGGGCGGTCAGCACCGGGGAGCTGTTTTTT
J gene: TRBJ2-1; V gene: TRBV19; D gene: -; clone size: -; CDR3 protein: CASREQAGSYNEQFF; CDR3 DNA: TGTGCCAGTAGAGAACAGGCAGGCTCCTACAATGAGCAGTTCTTC
J gene: TRBJ2-1; V gene: TRBV7-9; D gene: TRBD2; clone size: -; CDR3 protein: CASSLAFSGAPDEQFF; CDR3 DNA: TGTGCCAGCAGCTTAGCGTTTAGCGGGGCACCCGACGAGCAGTTCTTC
J gene: TRBJ1-1; V gene: TRBV12-5; D gene: TRBD1; clone size: -; CDR3 protein: CASGLFPQGEDTEAFF; CDR3 DNA: TGTGCTAGTGGTTTGTTCCCCCAGGGGGAGGACACTGAAGCTTTCTTT
J gene: TRBJ2-5; V gene: TRBV9; D gene: TRBD2; clone size: -; CDR3 protein: CASNPGLVGPKETQYF; CDR3 DNA: TGTGCCAGCAACCCGGGACTAGTGGGACCTAAAGAGACCCAGTACTTC
J gene: TRBJ2-3; V gene: TRBV6-5; D gene: -; clone size: -; CDR3 protein: CASSNGGTDTQYF; CDR3 DNA: TGTGCCAGCAGTAACGGGGGCACAGATACGCAGTATTTT
J gene: TRBJ1-5; V gene: TRBV19; D gene: TRBD1; clone size: few; CDR3 protein: CASSLSGQGSNQPQHF; CDR3 DNA: TGTGCCAGTAGTCTTTCGGGACAGGGTAGCAATCAGCCCCAGCATTTT
J gene: TRBJ1-5; V gene: TRBV27; D gene: -; clone size: -; CDR3 protein: CASSLVRGPQPQHF; CDR3 DNA: TGTGCCAGCAGTTTAGTCAGGGGTCCTCAGCCCCAGCATTTT
J gene: TRBJ2-3; V gene: TRBV6-4; D gene: -; clone size: -; CDR3 protein: CASSDGASSTDTQYF; CDR3 DNA: TGTGCCAGCAGTGACGGGGCATCTAGCACAGATACGCAGTATTTT
J gene: TRBJ1-5; V gene: TRBV4-1; D gene: -; clone size: few; CDR3 protein: CASSQEGRGKNQPQHF; CDR3 DNA: TGCGCCAGCAGCCAAGAAGGCCGCGGGAAGAATCAGCCCCAGCATTTT
J gene: TRBJ2-7; V gene: TRBV7-9; D gene: -; clone size: -; CDR3 protein: CASSLGGPQTPYEQYF; CDR3 DNA: TGTGCCAGCAGCTTAGGGGGCCCGCAAACCCCCTACGAGCAGTACTTC
J gene: TRBJ2-7; V gene: TRBV4-1; D gene: TRBD2; clone size: -; CDR3 protein: CASSQAGLAGGEQYF; CDR3 DNA: TGCGCCAGCAGCCAAGCGGGACTAGCGGGAGGGGAGCAGTACTTC
J gene: TRBJ1-2; V gene: TRBV7-3; D gene: TRBD1; clone size: -; CDR3 protein: CASSPLPTPGTGTNYGYTF; CDR3 DNA: TGTGCCAGCAGCCCACTACCAACCCCCGGGACAGGGACTAACTATGGCTACACCTTC
J gene: TRBJ2-7; V gene: TRBV13; D gene: -; clone size: -; CDR3 protein: CASRAGGSYEQYF; CDR3 DNA: TGTGCCAGCAGGGCGGGCGGCTCCTACGAGCAGTACTTC
J gene: TRBJ2-7; V gene: TRBV6-1; D gene: -; clone size: -; CDR3 protein: CASRVDLSYEQYF; CDR3 DNA: TGTGCCAGCAGGGTCGACTTATCCTACGAGCAGTACTTC
J gene: TRBJ1-5; V gene: TRBV7-2; D gene: TRBD1; clone size: -; CDR3 protein: CASSLAGTAYNQPQHF; CDR3 DNA: TGTGCCAGCAGCTTAGCCGGGACAGCCTACAATCAGCCCCAGCATTTT
J gene: TRBJ2-3; V gene: TRBV19; D gene: TRBD1; clone size: -; CDR3 protein: CASSIIGTGSTDTQYF; CDR3 DNA: TGTGCCAGTAGTATCATTGGGACAGGGAGCACAGATACGCAGTATTTT
J gene: TRBJ2-3; V gene: TRBV27; D gene: TRBD2; clone size: -; CDR3 protein: CASRGRGTDTQYF; CDR3 DNA: TGTGCCAGCAGAGGGCGGGGGACAGATACGCAGTATTTT
J gene: TRBJ2-5; V gene: TRBV20-1; D gene: TRBD1; clone size: -; CDR3 protein: CSAPWTGYQYF; CDR3 DNA: TGCAGTGCCCCGTGGACAGGTTACCAGTACTTC
J gene: TRBJ2-1; V gene: TRBV12-5; D gene: -; clone size: -; CDR3 protein: CASGLGHPKNNEQFF; CDR3 DNA: TGTGCTAGTGGTTTGGGACACCCAAAGAACAATGAGCAGTTCTTC
J gene: TRBJ1-1; V gene: TRBV19; D gene: -; clone size: -; CDR3 protein: CASSLLMNTEAFF; CDR3 DNA: TGTGCCAGTAGCCTATTGATGAACACTGAAGCTTTCTTT
J gene: TRBJ2-3; V gene: TRBV11-2; D gene: TRBD2; clone size: -; CDR3 protein: CASSLDTAGLGTDTQYF; CDR3 DNA: TGTGCCAGCAGCTTAGATACAGCGGGGCTCGGCACAGATACGCAGTATTTT
J gene: TRBJ1-2; V gene: TRBV19; D gene: TRBD1; clone size: -; CDR3 protein: CASSIHTGQLSYGYTF; CDR3 DNA: TGTGCCAGTAGTATCCACACGGGACAGCTTTCCTATGGCTACACCTTC
J gene: TRBJ2-5; V gene: TRBV7-9; D gene: -; clone size: few; CDR3 protein: CASSRETQYF; CDR3 DNA: TGTGCCAGCAGTCGAGAGACCCAGTACTTC
J gene: TRBJ2-3; V gene: TRBV4-3; D gene: TRBD2; clone size: -; CDR3 protein: CASSQGRLADSTDTQYF; CDR3 DNA: TGCGCCAGCAGCCAAGGCCGACTAGCGGATAGCACAGATACGCAGTATTTT
J gene: TRBJ2-5; V gene: TRBV7-2; D gene: -; clone size: -; CDR3 protein: CASSPRPAAWEAGQETQYF; CDR3 DNA: TGTGCCAGCAGCCCACGCCCCGCGGCCTGGGAAGCGGGCCAAGAGACCCAGTACTTC
J gene: TRBJ2-6; V gene: TRBV5-1; D gene: -; clone size: once; CDR3 protein: CASSPEGAGANVLTF; CDR3 DNA: TGCGCCAGCAGCCCGGAGGGTGCTGGGGCCAACGTCCTGACTTTC
J gene: TRBJ2-2; V gene: TRBV29-1; D gene: TRBD2; clone size: -; CDR3 protein: CSAGGLAGTTGELFF; CDR3 DNA: TGCAGCGCCGGCGGGCTAGCGGGAACCACCGGGGAGCTGTTTTTT
J gene: TRBJ2-7; V gene: TRBV4-1; D gene: -; clone size: -; CDR3 protein: CASSQSGTSYEQYF; CDR3 DNA: TGCGCCAGCAGCCAGTCAGGGACTTCCTACGAGCAGTACTTC
J gene: TRBJ2-5; V gene: TRBV2; D gene: TRBD1; clone size: -; CDR3 protein: CASSVGQGAGETQYF; CDR3 DNA: TGTGCCAGCAGCGTTGGACAGGGGGCGGGTGAGACCCAGTACTTC
J gene: TRBJ2-6; V gene: TRBV27; D gene: TRBD1; clone size: -; CDR3 protein: CASSLGQGDSGANVLTF; CDR3 DNA: TGTGCCAGCAGTCTGGGACAGGGAGACTCTGGGGCCAACGTCCTGACTTTC
J gene: TRBJ1-6; V gene: TRBV14; D gene: TRBD1; clone size: once; CDR3 protein: CASSQQGASNSPLHF; CDR3 DNA: TGTGCCAGCAGCCAACAGGGGGCCTCTAATTCACCCCTCCACTTT
J gene: TRBJ1-1; V gene: TRBV5-1; D gene: -; clone size: once; CDR3 protein: CASSLGESGRTEAFF; CDR3 DNA: TGCGCCAGCAGCTTGGGGGAGTCAGGGAGGACTGAAGCTTTCTTT
J gene: TRBJ2-7; V gene: TRBV5-6; D gene: -; clone size: -; CDR3 protein: CASSYGNSYEQYF; CDR3 DNA: TGTGCCAGCAGCTACGGGAACTCCTACGAGCAGTACTTC
J gene: TRBJ2-7; V gene: TRBV9; D gene: TRBD1; clone size: -; CDR3 protein: CASSVSDRGLSEQYF; CDR3 DNA: TGTGCCAGCAGCGTTAGCGACAGGGGGCTTTCCGAGCAGTACTTC
J gene: TRBJ2-5; V gene: TRBV29-1; D gene: TRBD2; clone size: -; CDR3 protein: CSTSGGQQEETQYF; CDR3 DNA: TGCAGCACTAGCGGGGGCCAACAAGAAGAGACCCAGTACTTC
J gene: TRBJ1-1; V gene: TRBV30; D gene: -; clone size: -; CDR3 protein: CAWSRRGVTEAFF; CDR3 DNA: TGTGCCTGGAGTCGCAGGGGAGTCACTGAAGCTTTCTTT
J gene: TRBJ2-3; V gene: TRBV28; D gene: TRBD2; clone size: -; CDR3 protein: CASSSGGAGTDTQYF; CDR3 DNA: TGTGCCAGCAGTAGCGGGGGGGCGGGCACAGATACGCAGTATTTT
J gene: TRBJ1-6; V gene: TRBV18; D gene: -; clone size: -; CDR3 protein: CASSREQGSSPLHF; CDR3 DNA: TGTGCCAGCTCCCGAGAACAGGGCAGTTCACCCCTCCACTTT
J gene: TRBJ1-1; V gene: TRBV5-4; D gene: TRBD1; clone size: -; CDR3 protein: CASSITGGTEAFF; CDR3 DNA: TGTGCCAGCAGCATAACAGGGGGCACTGAAGCTTTCTTT
J gene: TRBJ2-1; V gene: TRBV14; D gene: -; clone size: -; CDR3 protein: CASSQDLGVISYNEQFF; CDR3 DNA: TGTGCCAGCAGCCAAGATCTCGGGGTAATCTCCTACAATGAGCAGTTCTTC
J gene: TRBJ1-1; V gene: TRBV28; D gene: -; clone size: -; CDR3 protein: CASSFISGGLNTEAFF; CDR3 DNA: TGTGCCAGCAGTTTTATTTCGGGGGGTTTGAACACTGAAGCTTTCTTT